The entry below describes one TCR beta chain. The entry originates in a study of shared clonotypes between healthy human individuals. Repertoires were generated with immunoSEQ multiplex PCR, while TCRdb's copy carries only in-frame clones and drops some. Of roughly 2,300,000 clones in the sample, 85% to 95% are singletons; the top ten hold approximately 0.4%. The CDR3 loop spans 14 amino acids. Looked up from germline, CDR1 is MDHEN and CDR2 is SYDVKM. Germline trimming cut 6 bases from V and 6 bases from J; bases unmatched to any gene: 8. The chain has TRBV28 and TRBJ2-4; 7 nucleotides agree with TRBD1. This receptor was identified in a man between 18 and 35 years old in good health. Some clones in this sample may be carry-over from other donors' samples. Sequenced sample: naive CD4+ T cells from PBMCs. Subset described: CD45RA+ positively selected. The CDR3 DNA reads TGTGCCAGCAGCCGGACAGGCTCTGGAAACATTCAGTACTTC. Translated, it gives CASSRTGSGNIQYF. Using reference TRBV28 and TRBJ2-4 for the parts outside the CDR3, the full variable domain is DVKVTQSSRYLVKRTGEKVFLECVQDMDHENMFWYRQDPGLGLRLIYFSYDVKMKEKGDIPEGYSVSREKKERFSLILESASTNQTSMYLCASSRTGSGNIQYFGAGTRLSVL.